This T cell receptor beta chain was recorded in a study of blood T cell repertoires in COVID-19. The wider study: COVID-19 samples from acute and convalescent phases originated in the United States, Italy and Spain.

The assay was immunoSEQ multiplex PCR, and TCRdb's table has in-frame clones only and misses some. The profile shows approximately 190,000 clones, around four fifths of them singletons. Sequencing was done on a sample of peripheral blood. This sequence was found in a human donor with acute or convalescent COVID-19. The donor label of this sample is uncertain.

The CDR3 reads CASSLGPGRAEAFF. Here the CDR3 DNA reads TGTGCCAGCAGCTTAGGTCCCGGGAGGGCTGAAGCTTTCTTT. The V and J genes are TRBV7-3 and TRBJ1-1; D uncertain. The CDR3 is made up of 14 amino acids. Germline values: CDR1 SGHTA, CDR2 FQGTGA. V lost 2 bases to trimming and J lost 6 bases, with 13 bases between them. Together with reference TRBV7-3 and TRBJ1-1, the CDR3 gives the full variable domain: GAGVSQTPSNKVTEKGKYVELRCDPISGHTALYWYRQSLGQGPEFLIYFQGTGAADDSGLPNDRFFAVRPEGSVSTLKIQRTERGDSAVYLCASSLGPGRAEAFFGQGTRLTVV.